This T cell receptor beta chain was retrieved from a study of blood T cells in healthy people across ages. Germline lookup yields CDR1 LGHNA and CDR2 YNFKEQ. This CDR3 spans 16 amino acids. V shed 1 base and J 0 bases; nucleotides not matched to a gene: 3. Alongside a J-beta primer mix, a sample-barcoded 5' primer served in a second PCR lasting about 7 to 12 cycles. TCRdb processed the 5' RACE reads anew with MiXCR; each CDR3 protein has one entry. The sample includes approximately 900,000 distinct CDR3 sequences, 40% to 60% seen only once; the top ten take 13%. The receptor was isolated from a man aged 30 to 39 in good health. The V and J genes are TRBV4-2 and TRBJ2-3; 8 nucleotides align to TRBD2. Sample: blood. The CDR3 DNA sequence: TGTGCCAGCAGCCAAGGTAGCGGGATTAGCACAGATACGCAGTATTTT. This gives the protein CASSQGSGISTDTQYF.